This T cell receptor beta chain was sequenced for a study of cytomegalovirus exposure and HLA in healthy donors. Each donor was healthy, and each was a bone marrow donor. Germline CDR1 is SGHDN and CDR2 is FVKESK. This CDR3 comprises 14 residues. Trimming left V 0 bases short and J 4 bases short, with 10 bases between. This PCR relied on a set of 60 Vbeta primers and 13 Jbeta primers. Profiling relied on immunoSEQ multiplex PCR, and the TCRdb table lists in-frame clones only, not all of them. Here the sample spans 140,000 to 150,000 clones, around 79% being singletons. The rearrangement links TRBV14 to TRBJ2-7; D is possibly TRBD2 (6 bases). Specimen: PBMCs. This sequence was found in a man aged 35-49 years in good health and CMV-seropositive. CDR3 bases: TGTGCCAGCAGCCAAGATGTGGGGGGATACGAGCAGTACTTC. It yields the protein CASSQDVGGYEQYF.